The rows below give T cell receptor beta chains drawn from one sample of a study of blood T cell repertoires in COVID-19. TCRdb's copy holds only in-frame clones and misses some; the assay was immunoSEQ multiplex PCR. The sample lists 250,000 to 300,000 clones; over 65% were seen once. What was sequenced was peripheral blood. These receptors were collected from an elderly woman with acute or convalescent COVID-19. Both conserved end residues are part of each CDR3. A D gene is named only where the DNA matches it firmly. Size is stated for part of the rows, as once, few or many counts, or as a class when the clone is expanded.

D gene	J gene	clone size	V gene	CDR3 DNA	CDR3 protein
NA	TRBJ1-4	NA	TRBV19	TGTGCCACGCTGACGGGATCCGTTGCTCACCCAACTAATGAAAAACTGTTTTTT	CATLTGSVAHPTNEKLFF
NA	TRBJ1-3	few	TRBV27	TGTGCCAGCAGCCTTTCGGGGTTCTCTGGAAACACCATATATTTT	CASSLSGFSGNTIYF
NA	TRBJ2-2	NA	TRBV4-3	TGCGCCAGCAGCCAAGATGGGGGCGGAGGCGGGGAGCTGTTTTTT	CASSQDGGGGGELFF
NA	TRBJ1-6	NA	TRBV2	TGTGCCAGCAGTTTCGATGGGAGAAATTCACCCCTCCACTTT	CASSFDGRNSPLHF
TRBD1	TRBJ1-6	NA	TRBV27	TGTGCCAGCAGCCTTTCGACAGGGGGCAATACACCCCTCCACTTT	CASSLSTGGNTPLHF
NA	TRBJ2-6	NA	TRBV11-3	TGTGCCAGCAGCTTGGCAGGTTCCTCTGGGGCCAACGTCCTGACTTTC	CASSLAGSSGANVLTF
TRBD1	TRBJ1-2	NA	TRBV5-1	TGCGCCAGCACCAGGGACAGGGGGCGCGTCTATGGCTACACCTTC	CASTRDRGRVYGYTF
TRBD1	TRBJ1-3	NA	TRBV13	TGTGCCAGCAGCGCCCGGACAGGGTATGGAAACACCATATATTTT	CASSARTGYGNTIYF
NA	TRBJ1-2	NA	TRBV5-6	TGTGCCAGCAGCTTCGGACAGCTTAACTATGGCTACACCTTC	CASSFGQLNYGYTF
TRBD1	TRBJ1-1	NA	TRBV4-2	TGTGCCAGCAGCCCCTCGGGACAGGGGAACACTGAAGCTTTCTTT	CASSPSGQGNTEAFF
NA	TRBJ2-7	once	TRBV6-2/TRBV6-3	TGTGCCAGCAGCCCATTAGGTGCCACAGGGTCTTACGAGCAGTACTTC	CASSPLGATGSYEQYF
TRBD1	TRBJ2-6	NA	TRBV19	TGTGCCAGTAGTGAGGGGGACAGGGCCCTTGGGGCCAACGTCCTGACTTTC	CASSEGDRALGANVLTF
NA	TRBJ2-7	NA	TRBV4-1	TGCGCCAGCAGCTACTCCGGGACAACCGAGCAGTACTTC	CASSYSGTTEQYF
TRBD1	TRBJ2-7	NA	TRBV2	TGTGCCAGTCGAGGACAGGGAGGTTACGAGCAGTACTTC	CASRGQGGYEQYF
TRBD1	TRBJ1-2	few	TRBV7-9	TGTGCCAGCAGCGCTGACAGGGGCGGCTATGGCTACACCTTC	CASSADRGGYGYTF
NA	TRBJ1-2	NA	TRBV11-2	TGTGCCAGCAGCTTAGACCTTCTTGGGGGGGCGAATGGCTACACCTTC	CASSLDLLGGANGYTF
TRBD1	TRBJ1-2	NA	TRBV5-4	TGTGCCAGCAGCCTACAGGGGGCGGGCTATGGCTACACCTTC	CASSLQGAGYGYTF
TRBD1	TRBJ2-7	NA	TRBV5-1	TGCGCCAGCAGCTCCCTGACAGGGGCGGACGAGCAGTACTTC	CASSSLTGADEQYF
TRBD1	TRBJ2-5	NA	TRBV25-1	TGTGCCAGCAGTGAGACAGGGGGACGGAGAGAGACCCAGTACTTC	CASSETGGRRETQYF
NA	TRBJ2-2	NA	TRBV10-1	TGCGCCAGCAGTGAAAGGGGGGGGAACACCGGGGAGCTGTTTTTT	CASSERGGNTGELFF
NA	TRBJ1-5	many	TRBV19	TGTGCCACCCATATAGGGGGGGCCCCCAATCAGCCCCAGCATTTT	CATHIGGAPNQPQHF
TRBD2	TRBJ2-1	once	TRBV6-5	TGTGCCAGCAGTCAACTAGCGGGGGGGCCGGGTGAGCAGTTCTTC	CASSQLAGGPGEQFF
NA	TRBJ2-2	NA	TRBV7-9	TGTGCCAGCAGCGAGGAGGCGGGCGGGGAGCTGTTTTTT	CASSEEAGGELFF
TRBD1	TRBJ2-7	NA	TRBV5-1	TGCGCCAGCAGCTCGGGACAGGGTCTCTACGAGCAGTACTTC	CASSSGQGLYEQYF
NA	TRBJ1-4	NA	TRBV5-6	TGTGCCAGCAGCTCACAGGGAGTTAATGAAAAACTGTTTTTT	CASSSQGVNEKLFF
NA	TRBJ1-2	NA	TRBV7-9	TGTGCCAGCAGCTCCGGACGGGGTTTTGGCGGCTACACCTTC	CASSSGRGFGGYTF
TRBD1	TRBJ1-4	NA	TRBV10-3	TGTGCCACCAGGGACAGCCCTGCTGAAAAACTGTTTTTT	CATRDSPAEKLFF
NA	TRBJ2-4	NA	TRBV2	TGTGCCAGCAGCGAAAACCCCTCGGGACTTCATTTAGCCAAAAACATTCAGTACTTC	CASSENPSGLHLAKNIQYF
NA	TRBJ1-2	NA	TRBV5-1	TGCGCCAGCAGCGGTGGACAGCTCTATGGCTACACCTTC	CASSGGQLYGYTF
TRBD1	TRBJ1-2	few	TRBV7-6	TGTGCCAGCAGTCCGGACGACAGGGGCTATGGCTACACCTTC	CASSPDDRGYGYTF
NA	TRBJ1-1	NA	TRBV6-2/TRBV6-3	TGTGCCAGCAGTTACTCCGTTGTTGGGGGCCAGGAGACTGAAGCTTTCTTT	CASSYSVVGGQETEAFF
TRBD1	TRBJ1-3	NA	TRBV2	TGTGCCAGCAGGCCCGGGACAGGGTTCGGAAACACCATATATTTT	CASRPGTGFGNTIYF
TRBD2	TRBJ2-1	NA	TRBV4-2	TGTGCCAGCAGCCAGACTAGCGGGAGCTCCTATGAGCAGTTCTTC	CASSQTSGSSYEQFF
TRBD1	TRBJ2-4	NA	TRBV2	TGTGCCAGCAGTGATAGGACAGGGGGTTTTGGAAACATTCAGTACTTC	CASSDRTGGFGNIQYF
TRBD1	TRBJ1-5	NA	TRBV3-1/TRBV3-2	TGTGCCAGCAGCCCGGGACAGGGTGAGAGACAGCCCCAGCATTTT	CASSPGQGERQPQHF
NA	TRBJ2-3	NA	TRBV11-2	TGTGCCAGCAGCTTAGACCGCCTAGCTGGTACGCAGTATTTT	CASSLDRLAGTQYF
NA	TRBJ2-6	many	TRBV30	TGTGCCTGGACCCCAGACAGCTCTGGGGCCAACGTCCTGACTTTC	CAWTPDSSGANVLTF
TRBD1	TRBJ1-5	NA	TRBV19	TGTGCCAGTAGGACCACAGGGGGAAGCAATCAGCCCCAGCATTTT	CASRTTGGSNQPQHF
NA	TRBJ1-1	NA	TRBV29-1	TGCAGCGTCCAGACAGTTAGGAACACTGAAGCTTTCTTT	CSVQTVRNTEAFF
TRBD1	TRBJ2-4	NA	TRBV6-2/TRBV6-3	TGTGCCAGCAGTTACTCGACAGGGAACATTCAGTACTTC	CASSYSTGNIQYF
TRBD1	TRBJ2-3	NA	TRBV27	TGTGCCAGCAGTTTGGACAGGGGTAGGTCCACAGATACGCAGTATTTT	CASSLDRGRSTDTQYF
NA	TRBJ1-1	NA	TRBV5-1	TGCGCCAGCAGCTTGCAGGGCAGCAACACTGAAGCTTTCTTT	CASSLQGSNTEAFF
NA	TRBJ2-1	NA	TRBV7-2	TGTGCCAGCAGCTTCCCCCTCCCAGGTGAGCAGTTCTTC	CASSFPLPGEQFF
NA	TRBJ1-6	NA	TRBV5-1	TGCGCCAGCAGCCCTGCGGGGAGGGGTAGTTCACCCCTCCACTTT	CASSPAGRGSSPLHF
TRBD1	TRBJ1-3	NA	TRBV9	TGTGCCAGCAGCGACCAGACAGGGTTTGGAAACACCATATATTTT	CASSDQTGFGNTIYF
TRBD1	TRBJ2-2	NA	TRBV5-6	TGTGCCAGCAGCTTTGAGGCGGGACAGGGGAACACCGGGGAGCTGTTTTTT	CASSFEAGQGNTGELFF
NA	TRBJ2-7	NA	TRBV23-1	TGCGCCAGCAGTCACCCTACTAGCTACGAGCAGTACTTC	CASSHPTSYEQYF
NA	TRBJ2-7	many	TRBV4-1	TGCGCCAGCAGCCAAGACAGGGTTAACGAGCAGTACTTC	CASSQDRVNEQYF
NA	TRBJ2-7	NA	TRBV6-1	TGTGCCAGCAGTGAAATTGGAACAGACCCCTACGAGCAGTACTTC	CASSEIGTDPYEQYF
NA	TRBJ1-3	few	TRBV10-3	TGTGCCATCAGTCCGACAGGAAACTCTGGAAACACCATATATTTT	CAISPTGNSGNTIYF